This T cell receptor beta chain was obtained from a study of spatial heterogeneity in lung cancer. The overall study: As counted in raw reads, each unique TCR and UMI combination appeared more than ten times on average. Study results and caveats: Relative to follow-up, resection was when ubiquitous expanded tumor TCRs appeared more in blood.

Time point noted: sample taken at primary tumor resection. Material for sequencing was whole RNA from tumor, nontumor lung or frozen PBMC, left unsorted. Donors were under 90 untreated early-stage non-small cell lung cancer patients. The V end was cut by 0 bases, the J end by 3 bases, with 9 bases between. The CDR3 loop spans 14 amino acids. Germline lookup yields CDR1 LGHNA and CDR2 YNFKEQ. TCRdb processed the 5' RACE reads anew with MiXCR; each CDR3 protein has one entry. The data contain several thousand distinct CDR3 sequences, 16% of them singletons. Concerning this clonotype itself: Its specificity is not known.

V is TRBV4-2 and J is TRBJ2-7; D gene unclear. The sequence derives from a male donor with early-stage non-small cell lung cancer. The material sequenced was PBMCs, taken at surgery. CDR3 in amino acids: CASSQDRDNYEQYF. The CDR3 coding sequence is TGTGCCAGCAGCCAAGATAGAGACAACTACGAGCAGTACTTC.